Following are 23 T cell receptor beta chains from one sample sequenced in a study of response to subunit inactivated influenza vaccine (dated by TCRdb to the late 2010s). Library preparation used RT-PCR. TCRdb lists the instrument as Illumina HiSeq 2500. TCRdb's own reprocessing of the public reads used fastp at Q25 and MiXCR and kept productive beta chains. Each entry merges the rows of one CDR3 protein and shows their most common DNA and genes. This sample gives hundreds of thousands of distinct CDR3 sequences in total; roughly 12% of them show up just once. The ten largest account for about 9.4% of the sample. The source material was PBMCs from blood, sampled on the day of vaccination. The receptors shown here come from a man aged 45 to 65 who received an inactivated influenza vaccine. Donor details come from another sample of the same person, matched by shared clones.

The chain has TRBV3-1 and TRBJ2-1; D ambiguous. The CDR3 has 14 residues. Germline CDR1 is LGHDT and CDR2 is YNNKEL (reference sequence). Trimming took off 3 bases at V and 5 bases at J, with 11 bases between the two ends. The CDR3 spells CASSHAETHNEQFF. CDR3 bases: TGTGCCAGCAGCCACGCTGAGACCCACAATGAGCAGTTCTTC.

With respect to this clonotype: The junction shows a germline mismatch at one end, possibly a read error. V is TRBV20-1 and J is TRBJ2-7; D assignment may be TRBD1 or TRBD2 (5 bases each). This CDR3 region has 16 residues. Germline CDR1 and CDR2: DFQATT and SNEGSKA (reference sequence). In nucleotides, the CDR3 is TGCAGTGCTAGTCCCCCAGGGAAGCGGCCCTCCGACGAGCAGTACTTC. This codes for CSASPPGKRPSDEQYF.

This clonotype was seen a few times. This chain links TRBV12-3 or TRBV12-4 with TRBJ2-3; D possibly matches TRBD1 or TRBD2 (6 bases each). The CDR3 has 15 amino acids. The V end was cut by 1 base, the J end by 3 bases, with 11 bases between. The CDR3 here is CASSLDGGLTDTQYF. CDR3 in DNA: TGTGCCAGCAGTTTAGATGGGGGGCTGACAGATACGCAGTATTTT.

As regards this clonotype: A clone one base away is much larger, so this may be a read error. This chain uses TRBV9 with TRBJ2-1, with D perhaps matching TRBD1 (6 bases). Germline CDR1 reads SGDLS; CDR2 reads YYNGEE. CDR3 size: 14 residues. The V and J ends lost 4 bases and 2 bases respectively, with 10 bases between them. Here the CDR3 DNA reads TGTGCCAGCAGCCCGGACAGTACCTACAATGAGCAGTTCTTC. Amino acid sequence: CASSPDSTYNEQFF.

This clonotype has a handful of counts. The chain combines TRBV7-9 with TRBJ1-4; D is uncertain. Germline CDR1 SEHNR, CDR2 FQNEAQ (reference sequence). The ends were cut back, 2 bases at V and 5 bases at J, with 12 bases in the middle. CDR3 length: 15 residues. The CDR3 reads CASSLLTDKNEKLFF. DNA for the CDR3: TGTGCCAGCAGCTTACTCACAGACAAAAATGAAAAACTGTTTTTT.

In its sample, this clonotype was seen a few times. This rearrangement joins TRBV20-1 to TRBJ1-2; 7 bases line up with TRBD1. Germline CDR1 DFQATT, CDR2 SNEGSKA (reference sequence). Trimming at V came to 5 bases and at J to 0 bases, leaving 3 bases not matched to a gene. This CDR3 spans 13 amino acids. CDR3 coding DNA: TGCAGTGCTGGGGACAGTTCTAACTATGGCTACACCTTC. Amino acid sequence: CSAGDSSNYGYTF.

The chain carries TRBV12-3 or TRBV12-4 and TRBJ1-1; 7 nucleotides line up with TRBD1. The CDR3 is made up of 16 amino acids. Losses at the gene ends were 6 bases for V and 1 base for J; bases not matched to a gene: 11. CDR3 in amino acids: CASRGGDSQPNTEAFF. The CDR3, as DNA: TGTGCCAGCAGGGGCGGGGACAGCCAACCGAACACTGAAGCTTTCTTT.

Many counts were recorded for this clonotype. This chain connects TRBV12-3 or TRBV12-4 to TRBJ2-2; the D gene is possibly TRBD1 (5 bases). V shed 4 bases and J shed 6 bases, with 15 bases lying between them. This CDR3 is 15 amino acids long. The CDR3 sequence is CASSWKGAGAGELFF. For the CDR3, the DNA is TGTGCCAGCAGTTGGAAAGGGGCCGGCGCCGGGGAGCTGTTTTTT.

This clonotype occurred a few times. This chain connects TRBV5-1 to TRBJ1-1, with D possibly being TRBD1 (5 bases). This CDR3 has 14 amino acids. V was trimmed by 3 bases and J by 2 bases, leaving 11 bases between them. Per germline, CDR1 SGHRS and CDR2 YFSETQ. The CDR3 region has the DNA TGCGCCAGCAGCTACCGGGGGTCAAACACTGAAGCTTTCTTT. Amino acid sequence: CASSYRGSNTEAFF.

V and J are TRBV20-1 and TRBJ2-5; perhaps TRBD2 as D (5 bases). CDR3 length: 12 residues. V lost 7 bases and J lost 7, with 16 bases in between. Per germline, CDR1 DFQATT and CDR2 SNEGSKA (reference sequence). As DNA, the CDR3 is TGCAGTGGACGGACCTCTGGAGGGACCCAGTACTTC. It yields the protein CSGRTSGGTQYF.

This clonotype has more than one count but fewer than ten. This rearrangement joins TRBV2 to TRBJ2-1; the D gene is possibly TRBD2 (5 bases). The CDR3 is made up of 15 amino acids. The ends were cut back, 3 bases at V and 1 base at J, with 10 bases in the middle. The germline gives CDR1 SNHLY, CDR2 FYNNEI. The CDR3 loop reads CASSDTGYSYNEQFF. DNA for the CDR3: TGTGCCAGCAGTGATACGGGGTATTCCTACAATGAGCAGTTCTTC.

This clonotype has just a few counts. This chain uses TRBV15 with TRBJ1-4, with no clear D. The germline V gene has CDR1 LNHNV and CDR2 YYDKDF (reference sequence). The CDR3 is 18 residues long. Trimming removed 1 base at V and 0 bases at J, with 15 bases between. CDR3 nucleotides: TGTGCCACCAGCAGAGGTTATTCGGGGAGGGCAACTAATGAAAAACTGTTTTTT. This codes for CATSRGYSGRATNEKLFF. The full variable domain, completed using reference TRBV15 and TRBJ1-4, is DAMVIQNPRYQVTQFGKPVTLSCSQTLNHNVMYWYQQKSSQAPKLLFHYYDKDFNNEADTPDNFQSRRPNTSFCFLDIRSPGLGDTAMYLCATSRGYSGRATNEKLFFGSGTQLSVL.

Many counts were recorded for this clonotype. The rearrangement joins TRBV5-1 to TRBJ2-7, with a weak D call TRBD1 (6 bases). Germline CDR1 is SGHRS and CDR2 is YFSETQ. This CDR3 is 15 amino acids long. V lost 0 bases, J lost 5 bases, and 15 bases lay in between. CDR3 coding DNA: TGCGCCAGCAGCTTGGCCCGAGGGGGTATCAACGAGCAGTACTTC. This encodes CASSLARGGINEQYF.

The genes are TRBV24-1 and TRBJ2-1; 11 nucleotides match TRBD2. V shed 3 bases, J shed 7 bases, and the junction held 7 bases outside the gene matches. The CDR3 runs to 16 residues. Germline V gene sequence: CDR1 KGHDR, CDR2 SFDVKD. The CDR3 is CATSDPGTSGTNEQFF. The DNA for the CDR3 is TGTGCCACCAGTGATCCCGGGACTAGCGGTACTAATGAGCAGTTCTTC.

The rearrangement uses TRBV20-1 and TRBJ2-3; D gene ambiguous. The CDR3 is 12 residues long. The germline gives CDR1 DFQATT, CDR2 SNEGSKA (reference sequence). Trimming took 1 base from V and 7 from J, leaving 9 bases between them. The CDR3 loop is CSARVGPHTQYF. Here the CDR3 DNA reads TGCAGTGCTAGAGTAGGGCCCCATACGCAGTATTTT.

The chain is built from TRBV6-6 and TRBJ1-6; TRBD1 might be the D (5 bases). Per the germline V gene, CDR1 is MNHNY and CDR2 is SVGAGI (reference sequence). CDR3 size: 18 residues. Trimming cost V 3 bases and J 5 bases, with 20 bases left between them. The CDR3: CASSYFSRDGKNNSPLHF. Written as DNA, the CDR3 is TGTGCCAGCAGTTATTTCTCCCGGGACGGCAAAAATAATTCACCCCTCCACTTT.

The CDR3 DNA sequence: TGCAGCGTTGAGGCCGGGACTAGCGGTACGAGGAATGAGCAGTTCTTC. This codes for CSVEAGTSGTRNEQFF. J is TRBJ2-1 and V is TRBV29-1; 11 nucleotides line up with TRBD2. The CDR3 totals 16 residues. Looked up from germline, CDR1 is SQVTM and CDR2 is ANQGSEA. J was trimmed by 7 bases and V by 3 bases; bases with no gene match: 11.

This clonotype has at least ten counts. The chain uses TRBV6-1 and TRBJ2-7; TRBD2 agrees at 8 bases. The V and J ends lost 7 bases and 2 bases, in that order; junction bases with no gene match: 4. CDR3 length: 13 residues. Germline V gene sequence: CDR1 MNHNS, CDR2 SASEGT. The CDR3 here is CASIPGGPYEQYF. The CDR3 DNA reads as TGTGCCAGCATCCCGGGGGGGCCCTACGAGCAGTACTTC.

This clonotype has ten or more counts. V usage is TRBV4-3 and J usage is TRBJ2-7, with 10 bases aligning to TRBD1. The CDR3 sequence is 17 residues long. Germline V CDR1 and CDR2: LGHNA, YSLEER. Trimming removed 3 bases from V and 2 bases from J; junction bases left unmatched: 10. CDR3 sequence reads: CASSHVLAGTGAYEQYF. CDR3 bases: TGCGCCAGCAGCCACGTACTCGCAGGGACAGGGGCCTACGAGCAGTACTTC.

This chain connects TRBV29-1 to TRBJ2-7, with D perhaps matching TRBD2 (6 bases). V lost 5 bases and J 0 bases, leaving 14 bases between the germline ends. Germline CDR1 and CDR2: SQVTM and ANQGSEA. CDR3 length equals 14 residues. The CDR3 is CSVRGGDRSYEQYF. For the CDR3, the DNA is TGCAGCGTTCGCGGAGGGGACCGCTCCTACGAGCAGTACTTC.

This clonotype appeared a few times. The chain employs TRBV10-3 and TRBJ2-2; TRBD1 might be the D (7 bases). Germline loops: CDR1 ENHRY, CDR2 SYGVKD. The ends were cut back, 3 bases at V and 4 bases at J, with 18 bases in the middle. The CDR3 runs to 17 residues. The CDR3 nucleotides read TGTGCCATCAGTGATACCCTCCGGCAGGGGGGCACCGGGGAGCTGTTTTTT. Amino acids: CAISDTLRQGGTGELFF.

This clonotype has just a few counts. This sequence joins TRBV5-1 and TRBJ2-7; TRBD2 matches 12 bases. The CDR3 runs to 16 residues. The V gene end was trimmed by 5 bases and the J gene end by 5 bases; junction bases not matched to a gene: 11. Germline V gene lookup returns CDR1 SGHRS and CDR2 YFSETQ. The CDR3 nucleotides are TGCGCCAGCAGGTACGGACTAGCGGGGAGCCGAAACGAGCAGTACTTC. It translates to CASRYGLAGSRNEQYF.

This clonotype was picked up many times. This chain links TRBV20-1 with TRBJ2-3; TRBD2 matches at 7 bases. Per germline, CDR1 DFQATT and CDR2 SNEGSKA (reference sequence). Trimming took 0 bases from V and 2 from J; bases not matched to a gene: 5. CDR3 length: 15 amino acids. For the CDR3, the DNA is TGCAGTGCTAGAGATGGGACTAAATCCACAGATACGCAGTATTTT. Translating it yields CSARDGTKSTDTQYF.